One and the same sample provided the 22 T cell receptor beta chains below, sequenced in a study of blood T cell repertoires in COVID-19. The protocol was immunoSEQ multiplex PCR, while the TCRdb copy is restricted to in-frame clones and leaves out a portion. This table holds about 190,000 clones, roughly 86% found once. The sequenced sample consisted of peripheral blood. The origin of the receptors is a woman between 65 and 79 years old with active or convalescent COVID-19.

The V call is TRBV11-1, the J call TRBJ2-7; 11 bases agree with TRBD2. Germline-derived CDR1 and CDR2 are SGHAT and FQDESV (reference sequence). This CDR3 spans 14 amino acids. The V segment lost 6 bases and the J segment 1 base; nucleotides outside the gene matches: 2. CDR3 in DNA: TGTGCCAGCAGTAGACTAGCGGGATCCTACGAGCAGTACTTC. It encodes CASSRLAGSYEQYF. The full variable domain, its missing parts supplied by reference TRBV11-1 and TRBJ2-7, is EAEVAQSPRYKITEKSQAVAFWCDPISGHATLYWYRQILGQGPELLVQFQDESVVDDSQLPKDRFSAERLKGVDSTLKIQPAELGDSAMYLCASSRLAGSYEQYFGPGTRLTVT.

The chain is built from TRBV15 and TRBJ2-5; the D is unclear. Germline V gene data show CDR1 as LNHNV and CDR2 as YYDKDF (reference sequence). Trimming removed 3 bases at V and 5 bases at J, with 10 bases between. This CDR3 is built from 13 residues. The CDR3 nucleotides are TGTGCCACCAGCAGTGGAGTTCACGAGACCCAGTACTTC. It yields the protein CATSSGVHETQYF. Filled out from reference TRBV15 and TRBJ2-5, the complete variable domain reads DAMVIQNPRYQVTQFGKPVTLSCSQTLNHNVMYWYQQKSSQAPKLLFHYYDKDFNNEADTPDNFQSRRPNTSFCFLDIRSPGLGDTAMYLCATSSGVHETQYFGPGTRLLVL.

The chain joins TRBV5-4 to TRBJ2-7; TRBD1 aligns across 8 bases. J gave up 3 bases and V 0 bases, and 8 bases lay outside the gene matches. Germline V gene lookup returns CDR1 SGHNT and CDR2 YYREEE (reference sequence). The CDR3 loop spans 16 amino acids. CDR3 in amino acids: CASSLARGPELYEQYF. The CDR3 DNA reads as TGTGCCAGCAGCTTGGCCAGGGGGCCGGAGCTCTACGAGCAGTACTTC.

The chain carries TRBV7-8 and TRBJ2-7, with TRBD1 identical over 10 bases. CDR1 is SGHVS and CDR2 is FQNEAQ in the germline V gene. The CDR3 is 15 amino acids. Trimming at V came to 3 bases and at J to 5 bases, leaving 7 bases not matched to a gene. In DNA form, the CDR3 reads TGTGCCAGCAGCTTCCGGGACAGGGGTTTGGACGAGCAGTACTTC. Translated: CASSFRDRGLDEQYF. Filled out from reference TRBV7-8 and TRBJ2-7, the complete variable domain reads GAGVSQSPRYKVAKRGQDVALRCDPISGHVSLFWYQQALGQGPEFLTYFQNEAQLDKSGLPSDRFFAERPEGSVSTLKIQRTQQEDSAVYLCASSFRDRGLDEQYFGPGTRLTVT.

The chain links TRBV5-1 to TRBJ2-3; 14 bases are a match to TRBD2. This CDR3 comprises 16 residues. V gave up 4 bases and J gave up 12 bases; unmatched junction bases: 13. Germline V gene sequence: CDR1 SGHRS, CDR2 YFSETQ. CDR3: CASSPAGTSGSLLQYF. CDR3 DNA sequence: TGCGCCAGCAGCCCGGCGGGGACTAGCGGGAGTTTATTACAGTATTTT. Combining the CDR3 with reference TRBV5-1 and TRBJ2-3 gives the whole variable domain KAGVTQTPRYLIKTRGQQVTLSCSPISGHRSVSWYQQTPGQGLQFLFEYFSETQRNKGNFPGRFSGRQFSNSRSEMNVSTLELGDSALYLCASSPAGTSGSLLQYFGPGTRLTVL.

V gene TRBV6-2 or TRBV6-3 combines with J gene TRBJ1-6, with D possibly matching TRBD1 (6 bases). Germline loops: CDR1 MNHEY, CDR2 SVGEGT. The CDR3 is 15 residues long. Deletions cut 2 bases from V and 7 bases from J, with 12 bases between. CDR3: CASSYPLTGNSPLHF. In DNA, the CDR3 is TGTGCCAGCAGTTACCCCCTCACAGGGAATTCACCCCTCCACTTT.

The J gene is TRBJ2-1, the V gene TRBV28; 7 bases match TRBD2. Looked up from germline, CDR1 is MDHEN and CDR2 is SYDVKM. Unmatched junction bases numbered 8, after V lost 6 bases and J lost 0 bases. CDR3 size: 16 residues. CDR3 bases: TGTGCCAGCAGCCCCACGGGCGGGAGCTCCTACAATGAGCAGTTCTTC. Protein sequence: CASSPTGGSSYNEQFF.

The chain joins TRBV5-1 to TRBJ1-1, with 7 bases identical to TRBD1. CDR3 length: 14 amino acids. CDR1 SGHRS and CDR2 YFSETQ come from the germline V gene. Trimming cost V 0 bases and J 4 bases; bases outside gene matches: 3. The CDR3 DNA is TGCGCCAGCAGCTTGGTCAGGGGGTTCACTGAAGCTTTCTTT. It codes for CASSLVRGFTEAFF.

CDR3 sequence (DNA): TGTGCCAGCAGTGCGGGACGGGGGAACACCGGGGAGCTGTTTTTT. This codes for CASSAGRGNTGELFF. V and J are TRBV3-1 (or the pseudogene TRBV3-2) and TRBJ2-2; TRBD2 is a possible D gene (6 bases). The V gene's germline CDR1 is LGHDT and CDR2 YNNKEL (reference sequence). V was shortened by 6 bases and J by 1 base, with 12 bases between the two germline ends. This CDR3 has 15 residues.

The V gene is TRBV19, the J gene TRBJ2-5, with D possibly matching TRBD1 (6 bases). Germline V gene data show CDR1 as LNHDA and CDR2 as SQIVND (reference sequence). This CDR3 comprises 16 residues. V shed 6 bases and J shed 5 bases, with 22 bases lying between them. The CDR3 is CASRKRAQGTQETQYF. The CDR3 DNA follows: TGTGCCAGTAGAAAACGTGCACAGGGCACTCAGGAGACCCAGTACTTC.

V gene TRBV29-1 combines with J gene TRBJ2-3, with 9 bases identical to TRBD2. The CDR3 has 17 amino acids. V lost 5 bases to trimming and J lost 0 bases; unmatched junction nucleotides: 12. Germline V lookup: CDR1 SQVTM, CDR2 ANQGSEA. In nucleotides, the CDR3 is TGCAGCGTTAAGGGATTGACTAGCGGAGCGAGCACAGATACGCAGTATTTT. Its translation: CSVKGLTSGASTDTQYF.

The chain uses TRBV30 and TRBJ2-2; 8 bases fit TRBD2. The V gene's germline CDR1 is GTSNPN and CDR2 SVGIG (reference sequence). This CDR3 has 14 residues. Germline trimming cut 1 base from V and 4 bases from J; bases unmatched to any gene: 2. The CDR3 nucleotides read TGTGCCTGGAGTGGAGGACTAGCCACCGGGGAGCTGTTTTTT. This sequence encodes CAWSGGLATGELFF. The full variable domain, with the rest looked up from reference TRBV30 and TRBJ2-2, is SQTIHQWPATLVQPVGSPLSLECTVEGTSNPNLYWYRQAAGRGLQLLFYSVGIGQISSEVPQNLSASRPQDRQFILSSKKLLLSDSGFYLCAWSGGLATGELFFGEGSRLTVL.

The V call is TRBV6-2 or TRBV6-3, the J call TRBJ2-7; D perhaps matches TRBD2 (6 bases). Between the trimmed V and J ends, which lost 5 bases and 0 bases, there was a span of 11 bases. Germline V gives CDR1 MNHEY, CDR2 SVGEGT. CDR3 length equals 14 residues. The CDR3 DNA follows: TGTGCCAGCAGTAATAGCGGTAGCTCCTACGAGCAGTACTTC. It is translated as CASSNSGSSYEQYF.

The rearrangement uses TRBV5-1 and TRBJ2-2; 9 bases align to TRBD2. With V trimmed by 5 bases and J by 0 bases, 5 bases remained unmatched. The germline V gene has CDR1 SGHRS and CDR2 YFSETQ. The CDR3 is 16 residues long. CDR3 amino acids: CASRGAGGPNTGELFF. In DNA form, the CDR3 reads TGCGCCAGCAGGGGAGCGGGAGGACCGAACACCGGGGAGCTGTTTTTT.

DNA for the CDR3: TGTGCCAGTGCTCCCCAGCAGACTAACAGCGGTGAGCAGTTCTTC. It codes for CASAPQQTNSGEQFF. The V and J genes are TRBV6-4 and TRBJ2-1; tentatively, D is TRBD2 (5 bases). The CDR3 sequence is 15 residues long. CDR1 and CDR2 from the germline V gene are MRHNA and SNTAGT. V gave up 9 bases and J gave up 9 bases, with 24 bases separating them.

The rearrangement joins TRBV14 to TRBJ2-1; the D gene is possibly TRBD2 (5 bases). The length of the CDR3 is 14 residues. V shed 3 bases and J shed 0 bases, with 6 bases lying between them. Germline V gene sequence: CDR1 SGHDN, CDR2 FVKESK. The CDR3 loop is CASSHRDSYNEQFF. CDR3 nucleotide sequence: TGTGCCAGCAGCCACCGGGACTCCTACAATGAGCAGTTCTTC.

The chain has TRBV19 and TRBJ2-3; D call uncertain. Germline values: CDR1 LNHDA, CDR2 SQIVND (reference sequence). The CDR3 is 13 amino acids. The V end was cut by 5 bases, the J end by 1 base, with 7 bases between. CDR3 sequence (DNA): TGTGCCAGTAGTCTCCGTGGCACAGATACGCAGTATTTT. Residues: CASSLRGTDTQYF.

The rearrangement joins TRBV10-3 to TRBJ2-1; 8 positions match TRBD2. The CDR3 sequence is 15 residues long. Looked up from germline, CDR1 is ENHRY and CDR2 is SYGVKD. Trimming at V came to 1 base and at J to 3 bases, leaving 2 bases not matched to a gene. CDR3 in DNA: TGTGCCATCAGTGAGTTACTAGCGGTCTACAATGAGCAGTTCTTC. Translating it yields CAISELLAVYNEQFF.

The chain uses TRBV5-1 and TRBJ2-6; the D gene is possibly TRBD1 (6 bases). The CDR3 consists of 18 residues. V was cut by 0 bases and J by 0 bases, with 13 bases left in between. Germline V gene data show CDR1 as SGHRS and CDR2 as YFSETQ. CDR3 sequence (DNA): TGCGCCAGCAGCTTGGGACAGGCCTTCCTCTCTGGGGCCAACGTCCTGACTTTC. Amino acids: CASSLGQAFLSGANVLTF.

This clone was detected once. The chain carries TRBV24-1 and TRBJ2-2, with unresolved D. Germline V gives CDR1 KGHDR, CDR2 SFDVKD. The CDR3 loop spans 14 amino acids. The V end was cut by 10 bases, the J end by 3 bases, with 14 bases between. The CDR3 loop is CATAASRDTGELFF. For the CDR3, the DNA is TGTGCCACGGCTGCGTCTCGGGACACCGGGGAGCTGTTTTTT.

About this clone: The germline gene is not matched at one end of the junction; a read error may be the cause. V usage is TRBV10-1 and J usage is TRBJ2-7; weak D call: TRBD1 (6 bases). CDR1 WNHNN and CDR2 SYGVQD come from the germline V gene (reference sequence). This CDR3 has 14 residues. Here the CDR3 DNA reads TGCGCCGGCAGTAGGGACACCCGCTCCTACGAGCAGTACTTC. As protein: CAGSRDTRSYEQYF.

The DNA of the CDR3 is TGTGCCAGCAGTGAAGGGGGAGCTAACTATGGCTACACCTTC. Translation: CASSEGGANYGYTF. The V gene is TRBV6-1, the J gene TRBJ1-2; no reliable D call. Germline lookup yields CDR1 MNHNS and CDR2 SASEGT. The CDR3 extends over 14 amino acids. Trimming removed 1 base at V and 0 bases at J, with 6 bases between.